These 9 T cell receptor beta chains were all obtained from the same sample, sequenced in a study of cytomegalovirus exposure and HLA in healthy donors. Some clones are missing from TCRdb's copy, which holds only in-frame ones; the method was immunoSEQ multiplex PCR. The repertoire holds around 300,000 clones, roughly 85% seen once, with roughly 1% in the top ten. The source material was PBMCs. The receptors stem from a woman younger than 30 in good health and CMV-seronegative.

This chain connects TRBV29-1 to TRBJ2-1; 7 bases agree with TRBD1. This CDR3 spans 13 amino acids. Germline trimming cut 6 bases from V and 7 bases from J; bases unmatched to any gene: 9. The V gene's germline CDR1 is SQVTM and CDR2 ANQGSEA. Written as DNA, the CDR3 is TGCAGCGTCGGACGACAGGGACGAAATGAGCAGTTCTTC. It encodes CSVGRQGRNEQFF.

The gene calls are TRBV5-8 and TRBJ1-5; 9 nucleotides line up with TRBD1. Germline CDR1 is SGHTS and CDR2 is YDEGEE. V trimming: 3 bases; J trimming: 6 bases; junction bases outside the gene matches: 4. The CDR3 consists of 14 residues. The CDR3 DNA sequence: TGTGCCAGCAGCTCGGGACAGGGTTTTCAGCCCCAGCATTTT. Its translation: CASSSGQGFQPQHF.

V gene TRBV2 combines with J gene TRBJ2-2, with 9 bases that match TRBD1. CDR1 is SNHLY, CDR2 FYNNEI, per germline. Trimming removed 6 bases from V and 1 base from J; junction bases left unmatched: 3. This CDR3 is built from 15 residues. The CDR3 sequence: CASSLTGGNTGELFF. Written as DNA, the CDR3 is TGTGCCAGCAGCCTGACAGGGGGGAACACCGGGGAGCTGTTTTTT. Variable domain in full (rest from reference TRBV2 and TRBJ2-2): EPEVTQTPSHQVTQMGQEVILRCVPISNHLYFYWYRQILGQKVEFLVSFYNNEISEKSEIFDDQFSVERPDGSNFTLKIRSTKLEDSAMYFCASSLTGGNTGELFFGEGSRLTVL.

The V and J genes are TRBV7-9 and TRBJ1-1; 9 nucleotides agree with TRBD1. The CDR3 spans 15 residues. The V gene's germline CDR1 is SEHNR and CDR2 FQNEAQ (reference sequence). V gave up 4 bases and J gave up 8 bases; unmatched junction bases: 11. Here the CDR3 reads CASSSSRGTGLEAFF. Written as DNA, the CDR3 is TGTGCCAGCAGCTCATCTAGAGGGACAGGGTTGGAAGCTTTCTTT. The complete variable domain, with remaining parts taken from reference TRBV7-9 and TRBJ1-1, reads DTGVSQNPRHKITKRGQNVTFRCDPISEHNRLYWYRQTLGQGPEFLTYFQNEAQLEKSRLLSDRFSAERPKGSFSTLEIQRTEQGDSAMYLCASSSSRGTGLEAFFGQGTRLTVV.

This CDR3 reads CSVGQGRERYTF. The CDR3 region has the DNA TGCAGCGTCGGCCAAGGGCGGGAACGCTACACCTTC. This chain uses TRBV29-1 with TRBJ1-2; D unresolved. Between the trimmed V and J ends, which lost 6 bases and 9 bases, there was a span of 17 bases. The germline CDR1 and CDR2 sequences are SQVTM and ANQGSEA. The CDR3 extends over 12 amino acids.

V usage is TRBV19 and J usage is TRBJ1-5; 10 nucleotides line up with TRBD1. V lost 7 bases to trimming and J lost 5 bases; unmatched junction nucleotides: 8. The CDR3 runs to 15 residues. CDR1 and CDR2 from the germline V gene are LNHDA and SQIVND (reference sequence). The CDR3 loop is CASTFQDRGYQPQHF. CDR3 nucleotides: TGTGCCAGTACTTTCCAGGACAGGGGGTATCAGCCCCAGCATTTT.

J is TRBJ2-3 and V is TRBV4-1; D call uncertain. CDR1 is MGHRA, CDR2 YSYEKL, per germline. This CDR3 region has 15 residues. Trimming shortened V by 1 base and J by 2 bases, and 10 bases separated the two germline ends. This CDR3 is CASSQVSNPTDTQYF. The CDR3 nucleotides are TGCGCCAGCAGCCAAGTGAGTAACCCCACAGATACGCAGTATTTT.

This sequence joins TRBV11-3 and TRBJ2-1, with D perhaps TRBD2 (6 bases). This CDR3 comprises 17 residues. Per germline, CDR1 SGHNT and CDR2 YENEEA. Trimming shortened V by 0 bases and J by 0 bases, and 12 bases separated the two germline ends. The CDR3 region is CASSLDWGESSYNEQFF. CDR3 DNA sequence: TGTGCCAGCAGCTTAGACTGGGGGGAGAGCTCCTACAATGAGCAGTTCTTC.

The chain uses TRBV11-2 and TRBJ2-7, with 8 bases lining up with TRBD1. The V and J ends lost 6 bases and 0 bases, in that order; junction bases with no gene match: 13. This CDR3 spans 17 amino acids. Germline lookup yields CDR1 SGHAT and CDR2 FQNNGV. The CDR3 DNA reads as TGTGCCAGCAGTTTCAGCCGGGACAGGCTGATCTCCTACGAGCAGTACTTC. Translation: CASSFSRDRLISYEQYF.